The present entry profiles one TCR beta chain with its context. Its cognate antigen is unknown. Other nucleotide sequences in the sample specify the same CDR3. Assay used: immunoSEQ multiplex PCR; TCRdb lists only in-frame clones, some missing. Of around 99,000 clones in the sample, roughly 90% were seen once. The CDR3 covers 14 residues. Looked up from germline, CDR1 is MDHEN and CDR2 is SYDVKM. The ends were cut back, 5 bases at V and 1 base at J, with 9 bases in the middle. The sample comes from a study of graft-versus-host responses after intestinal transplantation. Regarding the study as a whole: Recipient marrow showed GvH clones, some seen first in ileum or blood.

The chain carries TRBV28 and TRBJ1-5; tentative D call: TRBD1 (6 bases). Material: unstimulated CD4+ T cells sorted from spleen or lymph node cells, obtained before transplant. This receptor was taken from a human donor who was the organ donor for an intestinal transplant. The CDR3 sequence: CASSKGGSNQPQHF. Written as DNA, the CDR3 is TGTGCCAGCAGTAAGGGGGGGAGCAATCAGCCCCAGCATTTT.